Listed here is a single T cell receptor beta chain. The data stem from a study of blood T cell repertoires in COVID-19. Looking at the study overall: PBMCs, B-cell-depleted T cells, or T cells were the source of the cDNA or gDNA that made up the material.

Original handling: Reference gene primer amplification yielded estimated nucleated cell counts. Assay used: immunoSEQ multiplex PCR; TCRdb lists only in-frame clones, some missing. V, J and clone size were drawn from that table, and D and trimming were deduced from the DNA. The sample has some 120,000 clones, about 86% seen once; the top ten hold about 1%. This TCR came from a woman aged 50 to 60 with active or convalescent COVID-19. The sequenced sample was peripheral blood.

For the CDR3, the DNA is TGTGCCAGCTGGACGGGACAGGGAAGTGGCTACACCTTC. Translated, it gives CASWTGQGSGYTF. V is TRBV28 and J is TRBJ1-2, with 9 bases aligning to TRBD1. The ends lost 8 bases at V and 7 bases at J; junction bases unmatched: 8. This CDR3 has 13 amino acids. Germline V lookup: CDR1 MDHEN, CDR2 SYDVKM.